One and the same sample provided the 21 T cell receptor beta chains below, sequenced in a study of blood T cell repertoires in COVID-19. This table comes from immunoSEQ multiplex PCR, and its TCRdb copy is limited to in-frame clones, with some not included. In the table there are around 300,000 clones, 86% of which are singletons. Sequenced sample: peripheral blood. Receptors originate from a woman between 65 and 79 years old with COVID-19, enrolled during active disease.

V is TRBV28 and J is TRBJ2-7, with a weak D call TRBD1 (7 bases). Germline values: CDR1 MDHEN, CDR2 SYDVKM. V was cut by 5 bases and J by 2 bases, with 16 bases left in between. The CDR3 consists of 15 residues. CDR3 protein: CASSTQGGLAYEQYF. The CDR3 region has the DNA TGTGCCAGCAGTACCCAGGGGGGATTGGCCTACGAGCAGTACTTC. The full variable domain, rest sourced from reference TRBV28 and TRBJ2-7, is DVKVTQSSRYLVKRTGEKVFLECVQDMDHENMFWYRQDPGLGLRLIYFSYDVKMKEKGDIPEGYSVSREKKERFSLILESASTNQTSMYLCASSTQGGLAYEQYFGPGTRLTVT.

The CDR3: CASSVGLAGRSTGELFF. The CDR3 bases are TGTGCCAGCAGCGTAGGACTAGCGGGGAGATCCACCGGGGAGCTGTTTTTT. J is TRBJ2-2 and V is TRBV9, with 11 nucleotides matching TRBD2. Trimming removed 0 bases from V and 4 bases from J; junction bases left unmatched: 5. Germline values: CDR1 SGDLS, CDR2 YYNGEE. The length of the CDR3 is 17 residues.

The DNA of the CDR3 is TGTGCCAGCAGTTATGGAGGGACTAGGGTAGCCACAGATACGCAGTATTTT. Residues: CASSYGGTRVATDTQYF. V usage is TRBV6-2 or TRBV6-3 and J usage is TRBJ2-3; 8 bases are a match to TRBD2. The V gene's germline CDR1 is MNHEY and CDR2 SVGEGT. This CDR3 is 17 amino acids long. Trimming cost V 3 bases and J 2 bases; bases outside gene matches: 10.

This rearrangement joins TRBV19 to TRBJ1-6; no firm D call. Germline CDR1 reads LNHDA; CDR2 reads SQIVND (reference sequence). V dropped 4 bases and J dropped 6 bases, with 13 bases sitting between them. The CDR3 has 15 amino acids. CDR3 protein: CASSRQAGGNSPLHF. The CDR3 DNA follows: TGTGCCAGTAGTAGGCAGGCGGGAGGTAATTCACCCCTCCACTTT. Variable domain in full (rest from reference TRBV19 and TRBJ1-6): DGGITQSPKYLFRKEGQNVTLSCEQNLNHDAMYWYRQDPGQGLRLIYYSQIVNDFQKGDIAEGYSVSREKKESFPLTVTSAQKNPTAFYLCASSRQAGGNSPLHFGNGTRLTVT.

V gene TRBV15 combines with J gene TRBJ2-7; D is perhaps TRBD1 (6 bases). The CDR3 sequence is 16 residues long. Between the trimmed V and J ends, which lost 0 bases and 4 bases, there was a span of 16 bases. Germline V lookup: CDR1 LNHNV, CDR2 YYDKDF (reference sequence). DNA of the CDR3: TGTGCCACCAGCAGAGATATTTCGGCAGGGGCGTACGAGCAGTACTTC. Translating it yields CATSRDISAGAYEQYF.

In this sample, this clone turned up once. The V gene is TRBV28, the J gene TRBJ2-5, with TRBD1 as a possible D gene (6 bases). The CDR3 loop spans 16 amino acids. With 5 bases removed from V and 4 bases from J, the gap between germline ends came to 20 bases. Germline CDR1 is MDHEN and CDR2 is SYDVKM. As DNA, the CDR3 is TGTGCCAGCAGTCCCTTGGCAGGGGCAAGGGTAGAGACCCAGTACTTC. As protein: CASSPLAGARVETQYF.

J is TRBJ2-5 and V is TRBV28; 8 bases map to TRBD2. From germline, CDR1 is MDHEN and CDR2 SYDVKM. CDR3 length: 15 amino acids. Trimming took 4 bases from V and 3 from J; bases not matched to a gene: 7. The CDR3 region has the DNA TGTGCCAGCAGTTCAGCCGAGCGGGGGAAAGAGACCCAGTACTTC. Protein product: CASSSAERGKETQYF.

This sequence joins TRBV5-6 and TRBJ1-2, with a weak D call TRBD1 (6 bases). In germline, CDR1 is SGHDT, CDR2 YYEEEE. The V end lost 2 bases, the J end lost 5 bases, and 13 bases lay between the germline ends. The CDR3 consists of 14 residues. CDR3 protein: CASSLYRVPYGYTF. CDR3 nucleotide sequence: TGTGCCAGCAGCTTATACAGGGTACCGTATGGCTACACCTTC.

This chain joins TRBV11-2 and TRBJ2-7; 8 bases agree with TRBD1. The CDR3 runs to 13 residues. Germline V gene lookup returns CDR1 SGHAT and CDR2 FQNNGV. The junction had 3 bases not matched to a gene; V was cut back by 3 bases and J by 5 bases. The DNA of the CDR3 is TGTGCCAGCAGCTTCCCAGGGGGCGACGAGCAGTACTTC. This gives the protein CASSFPGGDEQYF.

This rearrangement joins TRBV24-1 to TRBJ2-3; 11 bases align to TRBD2. Germline assignment: CDR1 KGHDR and CDR2 SFDVKD. J was trimmed by 2 bases and V by 4 bases; bases with no gene match: 7. The CDR3 has 17 amino acids. The CDR3 sequence is CATSESRTSGFTDTQYF. The DNA of the CDR3 is TGTGCCACCAGTGAGTCTCGGACTAGCGGGTTCACAGATACGCAGTATTTT.

This chain uses TRBV19 with TRBJ1-2, with 7 bases identical to TRBD1. J lost 7 bases, V lost 3 bases, and 8 bases had no gene match. This CDR3 is 14 amino acids long. The germline V gene encodes CDR1 LNHDA and CDR2 SQIVND (reference sequence). The CDR3: CASSIQGGSGGYTF. CDR3 DNA sequence: TGTGCCAGTAGTATCCAGGGGGGATCGGGTGGCTACACCTTC.

This rearrangement joins TRBV5-5 to TRBJ2-2; perhaps TRBD1 as D (6 bases). The V gene lost 4 bases and the J gene lost 5 bases, with 15 bases spanning the gap. This CDR3 is 15 amino acids long. Germline values: CDR1 SGHKS, CDR2 YYEKEE (reference sequence). CDR3 sequence: CASSPTGTLTGELFF. CDR3 coding DNA: TGTGCCAGCAGCCCGACCGGGACACTTACCGGGGAGCTGTTTTTT.

This clone was observed a handful of times. The chain uses TRBV10-1 and TRBJ2-1; perhaps TRBD2 as D (6 bases). V was trimmed by 3 bases and J by 0 bases, leaving 9 bases between them. There are 15 residues in the CDR3. The germline CDR1 and CDR2 sequences are WNHNN and SYGVQD (reference sequence). The CDR3 DNA sequence: TGCGCCAGCAGTGAAGCCGGGAGCTCCTACAATGAGCAGTTCTTC. This gives the protein CASSEAGSSYNEQFF.

The J gene is TRBJ1-5, the V gene TRBV2; D gene unclear. The V and J ends lost 3 bases and 0 bases respectively, with 9 bases between them. The CDR3 sequence is 15 residues long. The germline V gene encodes CDR1 SNHLY and CDR2 FYNNEI. This CDR3 reads CASSESDFSNQPQHF. The DNA for the CDR3 is TGTGCCAGCAGTGAGAGTGACTTTAGCAATCAGCCCCAGCATTTT.

The chain has TRBV28 and TRBJ1-2; possible D gene TRBD1, 5 bases. This CDR3 is 12 amino acids long. Trimming removed 6 bases at V and 1 base at J, with 6 bases between. Germline V gene lookup returns CDR1 MDHEN and CDR2 SYDVKM. The CDR3 spells CASRQGNYGYTF. CDR3 DNA sequence: TGTGCCAGCAGGCAGGGTAACTATGGCTACACCTTC.

This chain connects TRBV5-6 to TRBJ2-1; 12 bases are a match to TRBD1. V trimming: 1 base; J trimming: 7 bases; junction bases outside the gene matches: 6. Germline CDR1 is SGHDT and CDR2 is YYEEEE. This CDR3 is built from 16 residues. CDR3 DNA: TGTGCCAGCAGCTTGTTGGGACAGGGGGCGCGAAATGAGCAGTTCTTC. It encodes CASSLLGQGARNEQFF.

The V and J genes are TRBV10-1 and TRBJ2-5, with D perhaps matching TRBD1 (6 bases). Germline values: CDR1 WNHNN, CDR2 SYGVQD (reference sequence). The ends were cut back, 2 bases at V and 3 bases at J, with 10 bases in the middle. The CDR3 runs to 14 residues. CDR3 residues: CASSETGREETQYF. The CDR3 nucleotides read TGCGCCAGCAGTGAGACAGGGCGGGAAGAGACCCAGTACTTC.

This rearrangement joins TRBV2 to TRBJ1-1, with 9 bases matching TRBD1. J gave up 0 bases and V 7 bases, and 6 bases lay outside the gene matches. The V gene's germline CDR1 is SNHLY and CDR2 FYNNEI. This CDR3 region has 15 residues. The CDR3 DNA reads as TGTGCCAGCAACCTACAGGGGGCGATGAACACTGAAGCTTTCTTT. This sequence encodes CASNLQGAMNTEAFF. Full variable domain (missing parts from reference TRBV2 and TRBJ1-1): EPEVTQTPSHQVTQMGQEVILRCVPISNHLYFYWYRQILGQKVEFLVSFYNNEISEKSEIFDDQFSVERPDGSNFTLKIRSTKLEDSAMYFCASNLQGAMNTEAFFGQGTRLTVV.

CDR3 sequence reads: CASSRGQATNTEAFF. The CDR3 DNA reads TGTGCCAGCAGTCGCGGACAGGCAACTAACACTGAAGCTTTCTTT. V usage is TRBV3-1 (or the pseudogene TRBV3-2) and J usage is TRBJ1-1; 7 nucleotides match TRBD1. V shed 6 bases, J shed 2 bases, and the junction held 9 bases outside the gene matches. CDR1 and CDR2 from the germline V gene are LGHDT and YNNKEL (reference sequence). The CDR3 sequence is 15 residues long.

This rearrangement joins TRBV3-1 (or the pseudogene TRBV3-2) to TRBJ2-1; TRBD2 aligns across 7 bases. Germline loops: CDR1 LGHDT, CDR2 YNNKEL (reference sequence). J was trimmed by 7 bases and V by 0 bases; bases with no gene match: 9. This CDR3 has 16 residues. The CDR3, as DNA: TGTGCCAGCAGCCAAGATACGGGGACTAAGGGGAATGAGCAGTTCTTC. Protein product: CASSQDTGTKGNEQFF.

The table lists this clone with a count of one. The chain links TRBV9 to TRBJ2-1; 9 bases are a match to TRBD2. V trimming: 0 bases; J trimming: 6 bases; junction bases outside the gene matches: 1. The germline V gene encodes CDR1 SGDLS and CDR2 YYNGEE. The length of the CDR3 is 14 residues. Here the CDR3 reads CASSVGGGANEQFF. The CDR3 nucleotides read TGTGCCAGCAGCGTAGGCGGGGGGGCCAATGAGCAGTTCTTC.